The 3 T cell receptor beta chains below come from one sample, sequenced in a study of neurological immune-mediated disorders (dated by TCRdb to about 2019). Receptor libraries were prepared by 5' RACE. Instrument on record: Illumina HiSeq 2500. TCRdb took the public reads, trimmed them with fastp at Q25, ran MiXCR for clone calling and kept in-frame beta chains. Each entry is one CDR3 protein sequence, shown with its most common DNA and genes. This sample holds roughly 30,000 distinct CDR3 sequences; approximately 6.6% were observed only once. The top ten clones comprise roughly 10% of the sample. Material: PBMCs. The receptor source for this set is a woman aged 50 to 60 in good health.

This clonotype appeared many times. V gene TRBV5-6 combines with J gene TRBJ1-5; TRBD1 matches 9 bases. The J segment lost 6 bases and the V segment lost 4 bases, leaving 5 bases of the junction unmatched. Germline lookup yields CDR1 SGHDT and CDR2 YYEEEE. CDR3 length: 14 amino acids. The DNA for the CDR3 is TGTGCCAGCAGCCCCGGGACAGGGAGTCAGCCCCAGCATTTT. Translation: CASSPGTGSQPQHF.

This clonotype was detected ten times or more. The V call is TRBV5-5, the J call TRBJ2-7; D is perhaps TRBD1 or TRBD2 (5 bases each). This CDR3 spans 14 amino acids. V lost 1 base and J lost 3, with 11 bases in between. The germline V gene encodes CDR1 SGHKS and CDR2 YYEKEE (reference sequence). CDR3 in DNA: TGTGCCAGCAGCTTGCGAAGGGACCTCTACGAGCAGTACTTC. Protein sequence: CASSLRRDLYEQYF. Combining the CDR3 with reference TRBV5-5 and TRBJ2-7 gives the whole variable domain DAGVTQSPTHLIKTRGQQVTLRCSPISGHKSVSWYQQVLGQGPQFIFQYYEKEERGRGNFPDRFSARQFPNYSSELNVNALLLGDSALYLCASSLRRDLYEQYFGPGTRLTVT.

This clonotype has at least ten counts. This chain connects TRBV6-5 to TRBJ1-3; TRBD1 matches at 8 bases. J gave up 3 bases and V 8 bases, and 15 bases lay outside the gene matches. This CDR3 is built from 17 residues. Germline V gene sequence: CDR1 MNHEY, CDR2 SVGAGI. Here the CDR3 reads CASSKTQTGAHGNTIYF. In nucleotides, the CDR3 is TGTGCCAGCTCTAAGACCCAGACAGGGGCTCATGGAAACACCATATATTTT.